This T cell receptor (beta chain) derives from a study of cytomegalovirus exposure and HLA in healthy donors. The overall study: When just under 400 donors were genotyped, roughly 78% of them were found to fall in the Caucasian-associated ancestry cluster. Findings and caveats of the study: Later, TCR association rates were found to vary by HLA locus, highest for DRB1 and lowest for HLA-C. Most of the TCR beta V segments (in an earlier analysis) were productive either about 87% or about 30% of the time.

Concerning this clone: Its antigen is still unknown.

Deletions cut 3 bases from V and 3 bases from J, with 14 bases between. Germline CDR1 reads LNHDA; CDR2 reads SQIVND (reference sequence). This CDR3 is built from 15 residues. Use of 60 Vbeta and 13 Jbeta primers characterized the PCR. In the authors' methods: Approximately 87 million unique TCR beta chains, 10 million to 14 million shared, were counted in a later analysis. Measured with immunoSEQ multiplex PCR; TCRdb has only the in-frame clones, and not every one. V, J and clone size are those of that table, while D and trimming were read from the DNA. The listing records 150,000 to 200,000 clones. The source of this sequence is a man aged 25 to 40 in good health and CMV-seronegative. Sequenced sample: PBMCs. The chain has TRBV19 and TRBJ2-5; possibly TRBD2 for D (5 bases). For the CDR3, the DNA is TGTGCCAGTAGTATCTTGGTAAGCGGAGAAGAGACCCAGTACTTC. Translated, it gives CASSILVSGEETQYF.